These 18 T cell receptor beta chains were all obtained from the same sample, sequenced in a study of tumor-infiltrating lymphocytes in localized non-small cell lung cancer (dated by TCRdb to the early 2020s). Libraries came from the immunoSEQ multiplex PCR assay. As stored in TCRdb, this immuneACCESS dataset retains in-frame rearrangements with V and J assigned. A fraction of the clones does not appear; measured against another copy, unresolved V genes explain less than half of the discrepancy, and the remainder lacks a known reason. In all, the sample holds a few thousand clones, and about four fifths of those were seen once. About a tenth of the sample comes from the top ten. Source material: lung tumor tissue. The origin of the receptors is a human donor with non-small cell lung cancer.

V gene TRBV5-1 combines with J gene TRBJ2-2; TRBD2 matches 9 bases. Germline V gene sequence: CDR1 SGHRS, CDR2 YFSETQ. There are 20 residues in the CDR3. Losses at the gene ends were 3 bases for V and 2 bases for J; bases not matched to a gene: 17. For the CDR3, the DNA is TGCGCCAGCAGCTGGGCGGGGGGGGCCGCAACTAGCGCCAACACCGGGGAGCTGTTTTTT. This translates into CASSWAGGAATSANTGELFF.

The chain links TRBV6-5 to TRBJ1-1; D perhaps matches TRBD1 (5 bases). This CDR3 contains 13 residues. The germline V and J ends were trimmed by 8 bases and 5 bases, with 15 bases remaining between them. CDR1 is MNHEY and CDR2 is SVGAGI in the germline V gene. In DNA form, the CDR3 reads TGTGCCAGCTCCTACCCGGGGGGGACTGAAGCTTTCTTT. Amino acids: CASSYPGGTEAFF.

The V and J genes are TRBV5-1 and TRBJ2-7; 11 nucleotides agree with TRBD2. The germline gives CDR1 SGHRS, CDR2 YFSETQ. This CDR3 is built from 16 residues. Trimming removed 0 bases from V and 2 bases from J; junction bases left unmatched: 4. DNA for the CDR3: TGCGCCAGCAGCTTGGGACTTAGCGGGGGGGCCTACGAGCAGTACTTC. Its protein is CASSLGLSGGAYEQYF.

The gene calls are TRBV7-9 and TRBJ1-5, with D tentatively TRBD1 (5 bases). Germline loops: CDR1 SEHNR, CDR2 FQNEAQ (reference sequence). The CDR3 has 15 residues. Trimming took off 6 bases at V and 4 bases at J, with 16 bases between the two ends. The CDR3: CASSVWGERNQPQHF. CDR3 in DNA: TGTGCCAGCAGTGTCTGGGGCGAAAGGAATCAGCCCCAGCATTTT.

CDR3 bases: TGTGCCAGCAGCGAGAGGACAGGGGCCACCCATGGCGATCAGCCCCAGCATTTT. Protein sequence: CASSERTGATHGDQPQHF. The genes are TRBV9 and TRBJ1-5, with 9 bases fitting TRBD1. The length of the CDR3 is 18 residues. The germline gives CDR1 SGDLS, CDR2 YYNGEE. Losses at the gene ends were 3 bases for V and 5 bases for J; bases not matched to a gene: 15.

This clone was counted once. The CDR3: CASSEVRGNEKLFF. CDR3 coding DNA: TGTGCCAGCAGTGAAGTTAGGGGGAATGAAAAACTGTTTTTT. V gene TRBV2 combines with J gene TRBJ1-4; tentatively, D is TRBD1 (6 bases). Germline V gene lookup returns CDR1 SNHLY and CDR2 FYNNEI. This CDR3 region has 14 residues. Trimming left V 1 base short and J 5 bases short, with 8 bases between. Full variable domain (rest looked up from reference TRBV2 and TRBJ1-4): EPEVTQTPSHQVTQMGQEVILRCVPISNHLYFYWYRQILGQKVEFLVSFYNNEISEKSEIFDDQFSVERPDGSNFTLKIRSTKLEDSAMYFCASSEVRGNEKLFFGSGTQLSVL.

The chain uses TRBV18 and TRBJ2-7, with D maybe TRBD2 (6 bases). This CDR3 comprises 14 residues. V was clipped by 2 bases and J by 6 bases, with 14 bases between them. From germline, CDR1 is KGHSH and CDR2 LQKENI. The CDR3 sequence is CASSPVAGMGEQYF. The CDR3 DNA is TGTGCCAGCTCACCAGTGGCGGGGATGGGCGAGCAGTACTTC.

The V and J genes are TRBV18 and TRBJ1-2, with D perhaps matching TRBD1 (5 bases). V lost 4 bases to trimming and J lost 3 bases, with 15 bases between them. This CDR3 has 15 amino acids. CDR1 and CDR2 from the germline V gene are KGHSH and LQKENI. The CDR3 DNA follows: TGTGCCAGCTCACTAACAGGTTTTCTCTACTATGGCTACACCTTC. Its protein is CASSLTGFLYYGYTF.

The rearrangement links TRBV5-5 to TRBJ2-2, with D possibly matching TRBD1 (7 bases). The CDR3 contains 16 residues. The germline V and J ends were trimmed by 3 bases and 4 bases, with 16 bases remaining between them. Germline V gene sequence: CDR1 SGHKS, CDR2 YYEKEE (reference sequence). The CDR3 protein is CASSSGLHRGTGELFF. The CDR3, as DNA: TGTGCCAGCAGCTCGGGACTTCACAGGGGCACCGGGGAGCTGTTTTTT.

The chain uses TRBV6-5 and TRBJ2-5; perhaps TRBD2 as D (5 bases). Trimming shortened V by 5 bases and J by 4 bases, and 11 bases separated the two germline ends. CDR1 MNHEY and CDR2 SVGAGI come from the germline V gene. There are 13 residues in the CDR3. The CDR3 nucleotides read TGTGCCAGCAGTCCCCGTGGAGGAGAGACCCAGTACTTC. This encodes CASSPRGGETQYF.

This sequence joins TRBV7-2 and TRBJ1-2, with TRBD1 as a possible D gene (6 bases). Germline V gene sequence: CDR1 SGHTA, CDR2 FQGNSA. Deletions cut 5 bases from V and 5 bases from J, with 21 bases between. CDR3 length: 16 residues. The DNA of the CDR3 is TGTGCCAGCAGCCAAAAGGGTCAGGGGCTGGAGTATGGCTACACCTTC. Translated, it gives CASSQKGQGLEYGYTF.

The rearrangement joins TRBV2 to TRBJ2-5; no firm D call. The DNA end favors TRBJ2-7, so the J call may be wrong. Germline lookup yields CDR1 SNHLY and CDR2 FYNNEI. The CDR3 sequence is 13 residues long. CDR3 region: CASSDDGFYEQYF. The DNA of the CDR3 is TGTGCCAGCAGTGATGACGGTTTCTACGAGCAGTACTTC.

This chain connects TRBV25-1 to TRBJ1-3, with D perhaps TRBD1 (5 bases). The CDR3 contains 15 residues. Germline-derived CDR1 and CDR2 are MGHDK and SYGVNS. Trimming stripped 1 base from V and 6 bases from J, with 13 bases between. The CDR3 bases are TGTGCCAGCAGTGAATGGAGGGGTATAGAAAACACCATATATTTT. This encodes CASSEWRGIENTIYF.

The V call is TRBV9, the J call TRBJ2-3; TRBD1 might be the D (6 bases). CDR1 and CDR2 from the germline V gene are SGDLS and YYNGEE. The CDR3 has 14 residues. Trimming took 4 bases from V and 4 from J, leaving 13 bases between them. For the CDR3, the DNA is TGTGCCAGCAGCTTTACAGGGTCGGCAGATACGCAGTATTTT. Protein product: CASSFTGSADTQYF.

This chain links TRBV29-1 with TRBJ2-3; no firm D call. The V gene lost 5 bases and the J gene lost 2 bases, with 8 bases spanning the gap. The CDR3 totals 12 residues. Germline V lookup: CDR1 SQVTM, CDR2 ANQGSEA. The CDR3 DNA follows: TGCAGCGTTATACTGCTCACAGATACGCAGTATTTT. This sequence encodes CSVILLTDTQYF.

The chain couples TRBV7-2 to TRBJ2-1; D is possibly TRBD2 (7 bases). V gave up 1 base and J gave up 9 bases, with 13 bases separating them. This CDR3 has 14 amino acids. The germline V gene encodes CDR1 SGHTA and CDR2 FQGNSA. The CDR3 loop reads CASSLVWGGLEQFF. In DNA, the CDR3 is TGTGCCAGCAGCTTAGTGTGGGGGGGGCTTGAGCAGTTCTTC.

The rearrangement joins TRBV19 to TRBJ2-7; 9 bases are shared with TRBD1. Per the germline V gene, CDR1 is LNHDA and CDR2 is SQIVND (reference sequence). V trimming: 6 bases; J trimming: 0 bases; junction bases outside the gene matches: 3. The CDR3 length is 14 residues. The CDR3 region is CASRGTGSSYEQYF. The CDR3 coding sequence is TGTGCCAGTAGGGGGACAGGGAGCTCCTACGAGCAGTACTTC. The full variable domain, its missing parts supplied by reference TRBV19 and TRBJ2-7, is DGGITQSPKYLFRKEGQNVTLSCEQNLNHDAMYWYRQDPGQGLRLIYYSQIVNDFQKGDIAEGYSVSREKKESFPLTVTSAQKNPTAFYLCASRGTGSSYEQYFGPGTRLTVT.

This clone was observed a single time. The chain recombines TRBV2 with TRBJ1-5; D remains unclear. V lost 0 bases and J 3 bases, leaving 6 bases between the germline ends. The germline V gene encodes CDR1 SNHLY and CDR2 FYNNEI. The CDR3 length is 14 residues. The CDR3 loop is CASSEARDNQPQHF. The CDR3 DNA is TGTGCCAGCAGTGAAGCCAGAGACAATCAGCCCCAGCATTTT. Variable domain in full (rest from reference TRBV2 and TRBJ1-5): EPEVTQTPSHQVTQMGQEVILRCVPISNHLYFYWYRQILGQKVEFLVSFYNNEISEKSEIFDDQFSVERPDGSNFTLKIRSTKLEDSAMYFCASSEARDNQPQHFGDGTRLSIL.